One and the same sample provided the 6 T cell receptor beta chains below, sequenced in a study of lymphopenia after photon versus proton radiotherapy (dated by TCRdb to between 2018 and 2021). The library was prepared using the immunoSEQ multiplex PCR assay. Held by TCRdb, this immuneACCESS table contains in-frame sequences only and omits some clones. Under half of the omission traces to an unresolved V gene where checked; the cause of the rest is unknown. In all, the sample holds more than 45,000 clones, and around 85% of those were seen once. The top ten clonotypes cover about 2% of the sample. The source was peripheral blood, collected from a patient treated with proton-based radiotherapy. These TCRs come from a man in his fifties or sixties with pancreatic cancer.

The count of this clone is one. The chain uses TRBV10-2 and TRBJ2-3, with a tentative D call TRBD2 (6 bases). Trimming removed 10 bases from V and 6 bases from J, with 11 bases in between. This CDR3 spans 11 amino acids. The germline CDR1 and CDR2 sequences are WSHSY and SAAADI. The CDR3 here is CATQLADTQYF. The CDR3 DNA is TGCGCCACCCAACTAGCCGATACGCAGTATTTT.

A single count supports this clone. The V call is TRBV5-5, the J call TRBJ1-2, with 9 bases aligning to TRBD1. The V segment lost 4 bases and the J segment 3 bases; nucleotides outside the gene matches: 16. The CDR3 spans 18 residues. The germline V gene has CDR1 SGHKS and CDR2 YYEKEE (reference sequence). The CDR3 coding sequence is TGTGCCAGCAGCCGATATAGGAGGGACAGGGTCTTGGACTATGGCTACACCTTC. Its protein is CASSRYRRDRVLDYGYTF. Full variable domain (remainder filled in from reference TRBV5-5 and TRBJ1-2): DAGVTQSPTHLIKTRGQQVTLRCSPISGHKSVSWYQQVLGQGPQFIFQYYEKEERGRGNFPDRFSARQFPNYSSELNVNALLLGDSALYLCASSRYRRDRVLDYGYTFGSGTRLTVV.

V usage is TRBV6-1 and J usage is TRBJ2-1, with D maybe TRBD1 (5 bases). The germline V gene has CDR1 MNHNS and CDR2 SASEGT. This CDR3 spans 15 amino acids. V was pared by 3 bases and J by 1 base, with 10 bases between. The CDR3 protein is CASSELKGSYNEQFF. CDR3 in DNA: TGTGCCAGCAGTGAGTTGAAGGGGTCCTACAATGAGCAGTTCTTC.

This clone was found once. The rearrangement links TRBV6-6 to TRBJ2-1, with D possibly being TRBD1 (5 bases). V was trimmed by 5 bases and J by 8 bases, leaving 7 bases between them. This CDR3 has 11 amino acids. Germline CDR1 reads MNHNY; CDR2 reads SVGAGI (reference sequence). CDR3 coding DNA: TGTGCCAGCAGTCTAGGGGATGAGCAGTTCTTC. It translates to CASSLGDEQFF.

The chain carries TRBV5-1 and TRBJ2-7; D could derive from TRBD1 or TRBD2 (5 bases each). The V end lost 3 bases, the J end lost 3 bases, and 16 bases lay between the germline ends. The CDR3 runs to 15 residues. Per germline, CDR1 SGHRS and CDR2 YFSETQ. CDR3 coding DNA: TGCGCCAGCAGCTCCGAGTCCGGGACCCGCTACGAGCAGTACTTC. Translating it yields CASSSESGTRYEQYF. The full variable domain, rest sourced from reference TRBV5-1 and TRBJ2-7, is KAGVTQTPRYLIKTRGQQVTLSCSPISGHRSVSWYQQTPGQGLQFLFEYFSETQRNKGNFPGRFSGRQFSNSRSEMNVSTLELGDSALYLCASSSESGTRYEQYFGPGTRLTVT.

This clone came up a few times. The chain uses TRBV7-9 and TRBJ2-3; D not certain. V dropped 1 base and J dropped 5 bases, with 10 bases sitting between them. CDR3 length: 14 residues. CDR1 is SEHNR and CDR2 is FQNEAQ in the germline V gene (reference sequence). The CDR3 DNA reads TGTGCCAGCAGCTTAGAGGGTCGCGGAGATACGCAGTATTTT. As protein: CASSLEGRGDTQYF.